Listed below are T cell receptor beta chains from one sample, sequenced in a study of blood T cell repertoires in COVID-19. Assay used: immunoSEQ multiplex PCR; TCRdb lists only in-frame clones, some missing. The sample shows 380,000 or so clones, roughly 90% of them seen only once. The sequenced sample consisted of peripheral blood. These receptors all stem from a man between 40 and 49 years old with acute or convalescent COVID-19. The CDR3 runs from the conserved cysteine through the conserved F or W. The D gene is left open where the match is weak. Clone sizes are given selectively: once, few, many, or a class where the clone is expanded.

d_call	j_call	v_call	clone_size	cdr3_nt	cdr3_aa
TRBD1	TRBJ2-7	TRBV4-1	-	TGCGCCAGCAGCCAAGGGGACAGGGGCATTTCCTACGAGCAGTACTTC	CASSQGDRGISYEQYF
-	TRBJ1-6	TRBV9	-	TGTGCCAGCAGCGTAATGACAGAGAATTCACCCCTCCACTTT	CASSVMTENSPLHF
-	TRBJ1-5	TRBV15	once	TGTGCCACCAGCAGAGATTTTGCAGGGTATCAGCCCCAGCATTTT	CATSRDFAGYQPQHF
-	TRBJ2-2	TRBV3-1/TRBV3-2	-	TGTGCCAGCAGAAATAGCGGTATCACCGGGGAGCTGTTTTTT	CASRNSGITGELFF
-	TRBJ1-4	TRBV6-1	few	TGTGCCAGCAGTGAAGACTCAAACAGCTTAAAACTGTTTTTT	CASSEDSNSLKLFF
-	TRBJ1-2	TRBV4-1	-	TGCGCCAGCAGCCAAGCTTCGGGTGCTGGCTACACCTTC	CASSQASGAGYTF
-	TRBJ1-2	TRBV28	-	TGTGCCAGCAGAAGAGGGTCGGGGGTCGCCTTC	CASRRGSGVAF
-	TRBJ1-1	TRBV5-4	once	TGTGCCAGCAGCAACCCCGAGGACACGATGAACACTGAAGCTTTCTTT	CASSNPEDTMNTEAFF
TRBD2	TRBJ2-3	TRBV7-3	-	TGTGCCAGCAGCTCCGCCGGGGGGGCCACAGATACGCAGTATTTT	CASSSAGGATDTQYF
-	TRBJ1-4	TRBV7-8	once	TGTGCCAGCAGCTTACGAGGGATTGGGGAAAAACTGTTTTTT	CASSLRGIGEKLFF
-	TRBJ2-3	TRBV11-1	-	TGTGCCAGCAGCCCACGTCGACTGGCTTCCACAGATACGCAGTATTTT	CASSPRRLASTDTQYF
-	TRBJ2-5	TRBV6-2/TRBV6-3	-	TGTGCCAGCAGCGCAGGGGAAGAGACCCAGTACTTC	CASSAGEETQYF
-	TRBJ2-3	TRBV7-2	-	TGTGCCAGCAGCTTACTTTACTCACCTAGCACAGATACGCAGTATTTT	CASSLLYSPSTDTQYF
TRBD1	TRBJ1-2	TRBV7-6	-	TGTGCCAGCAGCTTATCCCCGGACAGGGTTGGGGGCTACACCTTC	CASSLSPDRVGGYTF
-	TRBJ1-1	TRBV7-9	-	TGTGCCAGCAGCGTCACAGGGTACACTGAAGCTTTCTTT	CASSVTGYTEAFF
-	TRBJ2-2	TRBV27	once	TGTGCCAGCAGTTTATTCTGGACAGCGAACACCGGGGAGCTGTTTTTT	CASSLFWTANTGELFF
-	TRBJ2-1	TRBV7-3	-	TGTGCCAGCAGCAGGAACCCCGGACTCGTAGACAATGAGCAGTTCTTC	CASSRNPGLVDNEQFF
TRBD1	TRBJ2-5	TRBV5-1	-	TGCGCCAGCAGCCCAGCCGGACAGGGTCAAGAGACCCAGTACTTC	CASSPAGQGQETQYF
TRBD1	TRBJ1-1	TRBV18	-	TGTGCCAGCTCGCTGGGACAGGGGTCGGACACTGAAGCTTTCTTT	CASSLGQGSDTEAFF
-	TRBJ2-3	TRBV19	-	TGTGCCAGTAGTAAGCTAGCGCCCACAGATACGCAGTATTTT	CASSKLAPTDTQYF
TRBD1	TRBJ1-6	TRBV7-9	-	TGTGCCAGCAGCTTAGTTCAGGGGGCGCAAAATTCACCCCTCCACTTT	CASSLVQGAQNSPLHF
-	TRBJ2-3	TRBV28	-	TGTGCCAGCAGAAAAGACAGATCAATAGGCACAGATACGCAGTATTTT	CASRKDRSIGTDTQYF
-	TRBJ2-7	TRBV7-9	-	TGTGCCAGCAGCTTAGCAGCCTCCTACGAGCAGTACTTC	CASSLAASYEQYF
-	TRBJ1-6	TRBV5-5	-	TGTGCCAGCAGCGCATTTCGGGGTAATTCACCCCTCCACTTT	CASSAFRGNSPLHF
TRBD2	TRBJ2-1	TRBV12-3/TRBV12-4	few	TGTGCCAGCAGCGAGGGAGGGCCCAATGAGCAGTTCTTC	CASSEGGPNEQFF
TRBD1	TRBJ1-2	TRBV7-9	-	TGTGCCAGCAGCCAGCCGGGACAGGGATACTTC	CASSQPGQGYF
-	TRBJ1-3	TRBV7-9	-	TGTGCCAGCAGCTTAGCCGGGAGCTCTGGAAACACCATATATTTT	CASSLAGSSGNTIYF
TRBD1	TRBJ2-7	TRBV27	-	TGTGCCAGCAGTTTTCACGCCGATCCTAGGACAGGGGGGTACGAGCAGTACTTC	CASSFHADPRTGGYEQYF
-	TRBJ1-2	TRBV30	-	TGTGCCTGGACAGGGGATAACTATGGCTACACCTTC	CAWTGDNYGYTF
-	TRBJ2-7	TRBV28	-	TGTGCCAGCAGTAAAACAGGCCCCTACGAGCAGTACTTC	CASSKTGPYEQYF
-	TRBJ2-1	TRBV5-1	-	TGCGCCAGCAGCCAGGTGACAGGGCGGGGCCGGGCCTACAATGAGCAGTTCTTC	CASSQVTGRGRAYNEQFF
-	TRBJ1-1	TRBV7-3	once	TGTGCCAGCAGCTTAAACGCCCCGGGGAACACTGAAGCTTTCTTT	CASSLNAPGNTEAFF
-	TRBJ1-1	TRBV30	-	TGTGCCTGGAGTGTATTAGACAGATTGAACACTGAAGCTTTCTTT	CAWSVLDRLNTEAFF
-	TRBJ2-7	TRBV28	-	TGTGCCAGCATAGCAGGGGTCGAGGGCTACGAGCAGTACTTC	CASIAGVEGYEQYF
TRBD2	TRBJ2-5	TRBV6-2/TRBV6-3	-	TGTGCCAGCAGTTACTTTAGCGGGGGGGCGCAAGATGAAGAGACCCAGTACTTC	CASSYFSGGAQDEETQYF
TRBD2	TRBJ2-7	TRBV7-7	-	TGTGCTAGCAGCTTAGCGGGGCCTACCTACGAGCAGTACTTC	CASSLAGPTYEQYF
TRBD1	TRBJ2-5	TRBV18	-	TGTGCCAGCTCTCCAAAGCGCAAACCGAAAGGACAGGCCTTCCAAGAGACCCAGTACTTC	CASSPKRKPKGQAFQETQYF
TRBD1	TRBJ1-1	TRBV29-1	once	TGCAGCGTTGATCGGACAGGGAGCCCTGAAGCTTTCTTT	CSVDRTGSPEAFF
-	TRBJ1-1	TRBV4-1	few	TGCGCCAGCAGCCCCCAGCGGGGACAGAACACTGAAGCTTTCTTT	CASSPQRGQNTEAFF